Sequencing of this T cell receptor (beta chain) was carried out in a study of blood T cell repertoires in COVID-19. On the study more broadly: Spain, Italy and the United States supplied samples that represented acute and convalescent COVID-19. Sources were T cells, B-cell-depleted T cells, or PBMCs; the material itself was cDNA or gDNA.

Using immunoSEQ multiplex PCR, the repertoire was profiled, and TCRdb retains in-frame clones only, with some absent. Counted here are about 380,000 clones, roughly 86% occurring once; the ten biggest clones make up over 0.95%. This clone was recorded only once. Germline CDR1 is SGHTA and CDR2 is FQGNSA. The CDR3 has 14 residues. V lost 5 bases, J lost 7 bases, and 15 bases lay in between. The TCR originated in a human donor with acute or convalescent COVID-19. The donor label of this sample is uncertain. The chain combines TRBV7-2 with TRBJ2-1, with D possibly being TRBD1 (7 bases). The sequenced material came from peripheral blood. CDR3 nucleotides: TGTGCCAGCAGCCCAGGGGGGACCGTAAATGAGCAGTTCTTC. This sequence encodes CASSPGGTVNEQFF.